A single T cell receptor beta chain is shown here with its context. In germline, CDR1 is SGDLS, CDR2 YYNGEE. This CDR3 is built from 18 residues. Trimming removed 0 bases from V and 0 bases from J; junction bases left unmatched: 6. Data came from immunoSEQ multiplex PCR; TCRdb stores just in-frame clones and leaves some out. The table includes over 250,000 clones, roughly 80% detected once. The sample comes from a study of blood T cell repertoires in COVID-19. In the study overall: From T cells, B-cell-depleted T cells, or PBMCs came the material, which was cDNA or gDNA.

The clonotype originates from a woman aged 45-65 years who had recovered from COVID-19. The chain recombines TRBV9 with TRBJ2-1; 10 bases line up with TRBD2. The material sequenced was peripheral blood. Here the CDR3 DNA reads TGTGCCAGCAGCGTAGAGGCTAGCGGGAGCTACTCCTACAATGAGCAGTTCTTC. Translating it yields CASSVEASGSYSYNEQFF.